A selection of T cell receptor beta chains follows, all from one sample in a study of blood T cell repertoires in COVID-19. Clones were sequenced by immunoSEQ multiplex PCR, and TCRdb holds only the in-frame ones, with some missing. The sample has 95,000 to 150,000 clones, roughly 77% seen once. The sequenced material came from peripheral blood. These receptors were taken from a man aged 60-69 years with active or convalescent COVID-19. The CDR3 runs from the conserved cysteine through the conserved F or W. Fields, in order: D gene, J gene, clone size, V gene, CDR3 protein, CDR3 DNA. The D gene is left open where the match is weak. Size values are once, few and many counts, or a class for expanded clones, and some rows have none.

TRBD1 | TRBJ1-3 | - | TRBV30 | CAWSAGTGGFSGNTIYF | TGTGCCTGGAGTGCCGGGACAGGCGGATTCTCTGGAAACACCATATATTTT
- | TRBJ1-5 | - | TRBV6-4 | CASSDSIPRGTSLHYSNQPQHF | TGTGCCAGCAGTGACTCTATACCACGAGGGACATCACTTCATTATAGCAATCAGCCCCAGCATTTT
TRBD1 | TRBJ1-4 | - | TRBV7-8 | CASSFTGTGNEKLFF | TGTGCCAGCAGCTTTACCGGGACAGGGAATGAAAAACTGTTTTTT
TRBD2 | TRBJ2-1 | - | TRBV27 | CASSLGGGGGAVRTSGKLEQFF | TGTGCCAGCAGTTTAGGGGGAGGAGGGGGCGCGGTTCGTACTAGCGGGAAGCTTGAGCAGTTCTTC
TRBD1 | TRBJ1-1 | - | TRBV20-1 | CSARQGVTFF | TGCAGTGCTAGACAGGGGGTAACTTTCTTT
TRBD2 | TRBJ2-3 | - | TRBV19 | CASSISGRPDTQYF | TGTGCCAGTAGTATAAGCGGGAGGCCAGATACGCAGTATTTT
- | TRBJ2-7 | - | TRBV9 | CASAGVGNEQYF | TGTGCCAGCGCAGGGGTTGGGAACGAGCAGTACTTC
TRBD1 | TRBJ1-4 | - | TRBV5-1 | CASSMSGTGLEKLFF | TGCGCCAGCAGCATGTCCGGGACAGGGTTGGAAAAACTGTTTTTT
TRBD2 | TRBJ2-5 | once | TRBV5-1 | CASYRTSGAQETQYF | TGCGCCAGCTATAGGACTAGCGGAGCACAAGAGACCCAGTACTTC
- | TRBJ2-7 | - | TRBV3-1/TRBV3-2 | CASSQSYREWEQYF | TGTGCCAGCAGCCAAAGCTACCGTGAATGGGAGCAGTACTTC
- | TRBJ1-5 | - | TRBV2 | CASRDRSYQPQHF | TGTGCCAGCAGAGACAGGAGCTATCAGCCCCAGCATTTT
TRBD1 | TRBJ1-5 | - | TRBV5-1 | CASSWGDRGGNQPQHF | TGCGCCAGCAGCTGGGGGGACAGGGGAGGCAATCAGCCCCAGCATTTT
TRBD1 | TRBJ2-7 | - | TRBV24-1 | CATSDLGTGARYF | TGTGCCACCAGTGATTTAGGCACAGGGGCGCGGTACTTC
- | TRBJ1-5 | - | TRBV7-2 | CASSSERNQPQHF | TGTGCCAGCAGCTCCGAACGGAATCAGCCCCAGCATTTT
- | TRBJ2-3 | - | TRBV5-1 | CASSLDVQSTDTQYF | TGCGCCAGCAGCTTGGATGTCCAAAGCACAGATACGCAGTATTTT
TRBD2 | TRBJ2-2 | - | TRBV4-3 | CASSGRLAGATGELFF | TGCGCCAGCAGCGGCCGACTAGCGGGAGCCACCGGGGAGCTGTTTTTT
TRBD1 | TRBJ1-2 | - | TRBV4-3 | CASSRDSTNYGYTF | TGCGCCAGCAGCCGGGACAGTACTAACTATGGCTACACCTTC
TRBD2 | TRBJ2-7 | - | TRBV19 | CASNSPSGLARNEQYF | TGTGCCAGTAATTCCCCGTCGGGACTAGCACGAAACGAGCAGTACTTC
- | TRBJ2-3 | - | TRBV13 | CASSSPGGGADTQYF | TGTGCCAGCAGCAGCCCGGGGGGCGGTGCAGATACGCAGTATTTT
- | TRBJ2-3 | - | TRBV5-1 | CASSTWGRTDTQYF | TGCGCCAGCAGTACCTGGGGCCGCACAGATACGCAGTATTTT
- | TRBJ1-2 | - | TRBV28 | CASSFSYESPETYGYTF | TGTGCCAGCAGTTTCTCTTATGAGTCCCCGGAGACTTATGGCTACACCTTC
- | TRBJ1-2 | - | TRBV4-2 | CASSLKAGTLGYTF | TGTGCCAGCAGCCTTAAGGCGGGTACACTGGGCTACACCTTC
TRBD1 | TRBJ1-2 | - | TRBV5-1 | CASSLGTGGGYTF | TGCGCCAGCAGCTTGGGGACAGGGGGTGGCTACACCTTC
- | TRBJ1-2 | - | TRBV5-1 | CASGSGGQFYGYTF | TGCGCCAGCGGAAGCGGTGGGCAGTTCTATGGCTACACCTTC
- | TRBJ1-1 | - | TRBV28 | CASSLGTPLAEAFF | TGTGCCAGCAGCCTCGGGACACCCCTGGCTGAAGCTTTCTTT
- | TRBJ2-5 | - | TRBV19 | CASSLQGRLETQYF | TGTGCCAGTAGTTTACAGGGAAGATTAGAGACCCAGTACTTC
TRBD1 | TRBJ1-1 | - | TRBV10-3 | CAIRGQKDTEAFF | TGTGCCATCAGGGGACAGAAGGACACTGAAGCTTTCTTT
TRBD2 | TRBJ2-2 | - | TRBV29-1 | CSGGGANTGELFF | TGCAGCGGCGGGGGGGCGAACACCGGGGAGCTGTTTTTT
TRBD2 | TRBJ2-3 | - | TRBV18 | CASSTPGTSGSDTQYF | TGTGCCAGCTCAACCCCCGGGACTAGCGGTTCGGATACGCAGTATTTT
- | TRBJ2-3 | - | TRBV11-2 | CASLSISTQYF | TGTGCCAGCCTGTCTATTTCGACGCAGTATTTT
- | TRBJ1-4 | - | TRBV6-5 | CASSLQGEEKLFF | TGTGCCAGCAGTTTACAGGGAGAAGAAAAACTGTTTTTT
TRBD1 | TRBJ1-2 | - | TRBV6-6 | CASSYSKGQGGYTF | TGTGCCAGCAGTTACTCGAAGGGACAGGGAGGCTACACCTTC
- | TRBJ2-3 | - | TRBV5-8 | CASSLIVSGGTDTQYF | TGTGCCAGCAGCTTGATTGTTTCGGGGGGCACAGATACGCAGTATTTT
- | TRBJ2-1 | - | TRBV7-2 | CASSFLYNEQFF | TGTGCCAGCAGCTTCTTATACAATGAGCAGTTCTTC
- | TRBJ2-3 | - | TRBV5-1 | CASSITGMWGTDTQYF | TGCGCCAGCAGCATTACAGGGATGTGGGGCACAGATACGCAGTATTTT
TRBD2 | TRBJ2-5 | - | TRBV4-1 | CASSQRLAGGPREETQYF | TGCGCCAGCAGCCAACGACTAGCGGGAGGGCCGAGGGAAGAGACCCAGTACTTC
- | TRBJ2-1 | once | TRBV3-1/TRBV3-2 | CASSHHNEQFF | TGTGCCAGCAGTCATCACAATGAGCAGTTCTTC